What follows are 3 T cell receptor beta chains derived from one specimen sequenced in a study of OX40 agonist ivuxolimab in advanced cancers. Assay: immunoSEQ multiplex PCR; the TCRdb copy retains only in-frame clones and omits some. The sample yields 45,000 to 60,000 clones, about 86% seen once. Sequencing was performed on CD4+ or CD8+ T cells sorted from blood, taken in a trial of the OX40 agonist ivuxolimab. These receptor sequences come from an adult with an advanced solid tumor such as melanoma, head and neck, liver or kidney cancer.

Here the CDR3 DNA reads TGTGCCATCAGTGGGCCCCGGGGACAAACGAAGGGAATCGAGCAGTACTTC. Translated, it gives CAISGPRGQTKGIEQYF. The chain carries TRBV10-3 and TRBJ2-7, with a weak D call TRBD1 (6 bases). The V gene lost 4 bases and the J gene lost 6 bases, with 25 bases spanning the gap. The CDR3 runs to 17 residues. CDR1 and CDR2 from the germline V gene are ENHRY and SYGVKD.

The chain employs TRBV5-1 and TRBJ2-2, with 8 bases aligning to TRBD2. The CDR3 has 17 residues. The germline V gene has CDR1 SGHRS and CDR2 YFSETQ. After removal of 0 bases from V and 4 bases from J, the junction contained 8 bases not matched to a gene. This CDR3 reads CASSLGAGGAATGELFF. CDR3 coding DNA: TGCGCCAGCAGCTTGGGAGCCGGGGGGGCCGCCACCGGGGAGCTGTTTTTT.

J is TRBJ1-6 and V is TRBV19, with D possibly matching TRBD1 (6 bases). This CDR3 spans 15 amino acids. Germline loops: CDR1 LNHDA, CDR2 SQIVND (reference sequence). Between the trimmed V and J ends, which lost 6 bases and 5 bases, there was a span of 14 bases. The DNA for the CDR3 is TGTGCCAGTAGCACGTCAGGGGCGGATAATTCACCCCTCCACTTT. Translation: CASSTSGADNSPLHF.